This T cell receptor (beta chain) was documented in a study of blood T cell repertoires in COVID-19. Profiling relied on immunoSEQ multiplex PCR, and the TCRdb table lists in-frame clones only, not all of them. The sample has 150,000 to 200,000 clones, 83% seen once; the top ten hold about 3.6%. The sequenced sample was PBMCs or T cells enriched from blood (not recorded which). The TCR comes from a woman in her forties or fifties in a cohort exposed to, infected with or recovered from COVID-19 (not recorded which).

The CDR3 region is CASSLGQNTDTQYF. The CDR3 DNA sequence: TGTGCCAGCAGCTTGGGACAGAACACAGATACGCAGTATTTT. This rearrangement joins TRBV11-3 to TRBJ2-3, with 7 bases matching TRBD1. The CDR3 length is 14 residues. Germline loops: CDR1 SGHNT, CDR2 YENEEA. Germline trimming cut 3 bases from V and 2 bases from J; bases unmatched to any gene: 2.